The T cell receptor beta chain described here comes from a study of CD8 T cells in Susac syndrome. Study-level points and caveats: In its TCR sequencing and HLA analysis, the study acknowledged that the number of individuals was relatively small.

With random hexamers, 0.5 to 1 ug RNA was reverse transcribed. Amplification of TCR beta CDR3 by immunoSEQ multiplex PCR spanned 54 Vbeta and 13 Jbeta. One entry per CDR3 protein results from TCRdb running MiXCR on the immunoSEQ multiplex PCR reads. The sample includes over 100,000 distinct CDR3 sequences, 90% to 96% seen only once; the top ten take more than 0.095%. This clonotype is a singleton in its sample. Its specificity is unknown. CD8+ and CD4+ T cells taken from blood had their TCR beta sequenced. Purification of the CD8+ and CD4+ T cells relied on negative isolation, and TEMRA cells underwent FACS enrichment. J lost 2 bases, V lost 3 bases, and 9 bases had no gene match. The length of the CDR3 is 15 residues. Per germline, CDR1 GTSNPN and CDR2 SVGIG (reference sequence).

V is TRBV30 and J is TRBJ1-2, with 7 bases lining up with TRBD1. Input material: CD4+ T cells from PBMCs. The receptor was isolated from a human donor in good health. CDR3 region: CAWRLTTDRNYGYTF. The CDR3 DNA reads TGTGCCTGGAGACTAACCACGGACAGGAACTATGGCTACACCTTC.